This T cell receptor (beta chain) was recorded in a study of blood T cell repertoires in COVID-19. Study-level background: COVID-19 samples collected from the United States, Italy and Spain covered acute and convalescent phases.

The CDR3 totals 13 residues. V lost 10 bases, J lost 7 bases, and 8 bases stayed unmatched. Germline assignment: CDR1 SEHNR and CDR2 FQNEAQ (reference sequence). Original processing notes: Nucleated cell counts were estimated from reference gene primer amplification. Assay: immunoSEQ multiplex PCR; the TCRdb copy retains only in-frame clones and omits some. V and J calls and clone size follow that table, whereas D and trimming were derived from the DNA. Among 55,000 to 80,000 clones listed, around 87% were seen once. J is TRBJ1-4 and V is TRBV7-9; 8 bases match TRBD1. The sequence was obtained from a man between 65 and 85 years old with acute or convalescent COVID-19. Sequencing used peripheral blood. Written as DNA, the CDR3 is TGTGCCACCACAGGGGGGGCGGCTGAAAAACTGTTTTTT. Translation gives CATTGGAAEKLFF.